This note documents a single TCR beta chain sequence. The sample comes from a study of somatic mutations in cytotoxic T cells in rheumatoid arthritis. Sequenced by immunoSEQ multiplex PCR; TCRdb stores in-frame clones only, minus some. The table shows under 5,000 clones, with 75% to 85% occurring only once. Trimming stripped 6 bases from V and 0 bases from J, with 14 bases between. Germline V CDR1 and CDR2: MDHEN, SYDVKM. The CDR3 sequence is 16 residues long. The genes are TRBV28 and TRBJ2-2, with D perhaps TRBD2 (5 bases). The sequence was obtained from a middle-aged man with rheumatoid arthritis. The source was CD8+ T cells sorted from blood, collected at a follow-up visit. Here the CDR3 DNA reads TGTGCCAGCAGCCGGGAACTAGAATCGAACACCGGGGAGCTGTTTTTT. Amino acids: CASSRELESNTGELFF.